Sequencing of this TCR beta chain was carried out in a study of beta chain features in type 1 diabetes. General study results and limits: People with Type 1 diabetes carried modestly yet significantly shorter TCRB CDR3s in all four CD4+ subsets. With patients and controls alike, PCR might favor shorter templates to an equal degree.

Sequenced material consisted of expressed TCRB transcripts (all of the isolated RNA was reverse transcribed). Using immunoSEQ multiplex PCR, the repertoire was profiled, and TCRdb retains in-frame clones only, with some absent. This table has approximately 730,000 clones, roughly an eighth appearing once. The CDR3 covers 13 residues. Trimming cost V 4 bases and J 4 bases; bases outside gene matches: 3. Germline CDR1 is LNHDA and CDR2 is SQIVND (reference sequence). This clone was counted between two and nine times. Its matching antigen is unknown. Other nucleotide sequences from this sample produce the same CDR3.

The chain couples TRBV19 to TRBJ1-2; 7 bases fit TRBD1. The receptor was isolated from a man aged 18-30 years with type 1 diabetes. Specimen: naive CD4+ T cells from blood. Here the CDR3 reads CASSTGQAYGYTF. The DNA of the CDR3 is TGTGCCAGTAGTACTGGACAGGCCTATGGCTACACCTTC. Complete variable domain (other parts from reference TRBV19 and TRBJ1-2): DGGITQSPKYLFRKEGQNVTLSCEQNLNHDAMYWYRQDPGQGLRLIYYSQIVNDFQKGDIAEGYSVSREKKESFPLTVTSAQKNPTAFYLCASSTGQAYGYTFGSGTRLTVV.